The T cell receptor (beta chain) under discussion was sequenced for a study of blood T cell repertoires in COVID-19. Germline CDR1 SGHNT, CDR2 YYREEE (reference sequence). The CDR3 is 15 amino acids. The trim removed 2 bases at V and 2 bases at J, leaving 3 bases unmatched. Here immunoSEQ multiplex PCR was the method, and the copy in TCRdb shows in-frame clones only, minus some. The sample has around 300,000 clones; 86% are singletons. The J gene is TRBJ1-2, the V gene TRBV5-4; the match to TRBD1 covers 10 bases. This TCR was recovered from a woman under 30 who had recovered from COVID-19. The material sequenced was PBMCs or T cells enriched from blood (not recorded which). Written as DNA, the CDR3 is TGTGCCAGCAGCTTTCTGGACAGGGGGAACTATGGCTACACCTTC. This encodes CASSFLDRGNYGYTF.